These 10 T cell receptor beta chains were all obtained from the same sample, sequenced in a study of shared clonotypes between healthy human individuals. Sequencing was performed with immunoSEQ multiplex PCR; in TCRdb, only in-frame clones are kept and a portion is missing. The repertoire holds about 460,000 clones, with roughly three quarters as singletons. Sequencing was done on a sample of PBMCs. The receptors shown here come from a woman between 40 and 50 years old in good health. Some clones in this sample may be carry-over from other donors' samples.

The chain combines TRBV5-1 with TRBJ2-6; D gene unclear. Germline V gene data show CDR1 as SGHRS and CDR2 as YFSETQ. The CDR3 extends over 16 amino acids. V gave up 2 bases and J gave up 4 bases, with 13 bases separating them. The CDR3 DNA sequence: TGCGCCAGCAGCTTAGGTTGGGATTCCGGGGCCAACGTCCTGACTTTC. Translating gives CASSLGWDSGANVLTF.

The chain combines TRBV30 with TRBJ1-3, with D hard to call. V lost 1 base and J lost 0, with 1 base in between. The CDR3 covers 12 residues. Germline V gene data show CDR1 as GTSNPN and CDR2 as SVGIG (reference sequence). CDR3 sequence: CAWSASGNTIYF. The CDR3 region has the DNA TGTGCCTGGAGTGCCTCTGGAAACACCATATATTTT.

The chain uses TRBV6-4 and TRBJ2-1, with D uncertain. Germline-derived CDR1 and CDR2 are MRHNA and SNTAGT. CDR3 length: 14 amino acids. Trimming took 5 bases from V and 6 from J, leaving 14 bases between them. The CDR3 reads CASSPRGETNEQFF. The CDR3 DNA is TGTGCCAGCAGTCCGCGTGGGGAAACCAATGAGCAGTTCTTC.

The chain is built from TRBV29-1 and TRBJ2-2, with 12 nucleotides matching TRBD2. Per the germline V gene, CDR1 is SQVTM and CDR2 is ANQGSEA. The CDR3 is 14 amino acids. The V and J ends lost 8 bases and 7 bases, in that order; junction bases with no gene match: 8. For the CDR3, the DNA is TGCAGCTCGCGACTAGCGGGAGAGGGCGGGGAGCTGTTTTTT. This sequence encodes CSSRLAGEGGELFF.

J is TRBJ2-1 and V is TRBV5-1, with 8 bases identical to TRBD2. Per the germline V gene, CDR1 is SGHRS and CDR2 is YFSETQ. This CDR3 spans 15 amino acids. The trim removed 4 bases at V and 4 bases at J, leaving 7 bases unmatched. As DNA, the CDR3 is TGCGCCAGCAGCCCCGGACTAGCCCTTTACAATGAGCAGTTCTTC. Translating gives CASSPGLALYNEQFF.

Turning to this clone: One base separates it from a far larger clone, so it is likely a read error. V is TRBV9 and J is TRBJ2-7; TRBD1 is a possible D gene (5 bases). The CDR3 sequence is 15 residues long. In germline, CDR1 is SGDLS, CDR2 YYNGEE. The CDR3 bases are TGTGCCTGCAGCGTAGGTCACGACAGTACTTACGAGCAGTACTTC. Protein product: CACSVGHDSTYEQYF. The whole variable domain, filled in from reference TRBV9 and TRBJ2-7, reads DSGVTQTPKHLITATGQRVTLRCSPRSGDLSVYWYQQSLDQGLQFLIQYYNGEERAKGNILERFSAQQFPDLHSELNLSSLELGDSALYFCACSVGHDSTYEQYFGPGTRLTVT.

This chain connects TRBV9 to TRBJ2-1, with 9 bases matching TRBD2. The CDR3 runs to 16 residues. The V gene's germline CDR1 is SGDLS and CDR2 YYNGEE. With V trimmed by 4 bases and J by 5 bases, 10 bases remained unmatched. Here the CDR3 DNA reads TGTGCCAGCAGCTTCCTCGGCGGGAGGGCAGACAATGAGCAGTTCTTC. Translating it yields CASSFLGGRADNEQFF.

The rearrangement links TRBV18 to TRBJ2-1; 7 bases agree with TRBD2. The CDR3 covers 12 residues. Germline CDR1 reads KGHSH; CDR2 reads LQKENI. Trimming cost V 3 bases and J 9 bases; bases outside gene matches: 2. The CDR3 bases are TGTGCCAGCTCACCGGGCGGGGGTGAGCAGTTCTTC. Its protein is CASSPGGGEQFF. Full variable domain (missing parts from reference TRBV18 and TRBJ2-1): NAGVMQNPRHLVRRRGQEARLRCSPMKGHSHVYWYRQLPEEGLKFMVYLQKENIIDESGMPKERFSAEFPKEGPSILRIQQVVRGDSAAYFCASSPGGGEQFFGPGTRLTVL.

The gene calls are TRBV4-2 and TRBJ2-7; 10 bases agree with TRBD2. The CDR3 has 17 amino acids. V was pared by 0 bases and J by 6 bases, with 11 bases of the junction left unmatched. Germline loops: CDR1 LGHNA, CDR2 YNFKEQ. This CDR3 reads CASSQEPGLAGASEQYF. CDR3 sequence (DNA): TGTGCCAGCAGCCAAGAACCGGGGCTAGCGGGAGCCTCCGAGCAGTACTTC.

The V and J genes are TRBV5-4 and TRBJ2-1, with 9 bases identical to TRBD2. CDR3 length: 14 amino acids. CDR1 is SGHNT and CDR2 is YYREEE in the germline V gene (reference sequence). J was trimmed by 8 bases and V by 7 bases; bases with no gene match: 10. The CDR3 DNA is TGTGCCAGCCGCGGCGGGGGGGGACGGGATGAGCAGTTCTTC. Residues: CASRGGGGRDEQFF.